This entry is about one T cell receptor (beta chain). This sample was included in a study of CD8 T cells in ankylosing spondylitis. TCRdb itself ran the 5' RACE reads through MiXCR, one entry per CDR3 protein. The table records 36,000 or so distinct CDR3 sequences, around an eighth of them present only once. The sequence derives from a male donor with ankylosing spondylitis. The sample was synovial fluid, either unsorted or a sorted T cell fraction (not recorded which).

CDR3 residues: CASSFPRVEQYF. The DNA of the CDR3 is TGTGCCAGCAGTTTTCCCAGGGTGGAGCAGTACTTC. This chain connects TRBV12-3 or TRBV12-4 to TRBJ2-7; the D gene is possibly TRBD1 (5 bases). The CDR3 loop spans 12 amino acids. The V end was cut by 3 bases, the J end by 7 bases, with 10 bases between.